This T cell receptor beta chain is from a study of blood T cells in healthy people across ages. General study findings and limits: Changes seen in expanded clonotypes were possibly confounded by donor CMV status left unknown.

The CDR3 totals 12 residues. V dropped 6 bases and J dropped 8 bases, with 16 bases sitting between them. Looked up from germline, CDR1 is SQVTM and CDR2 is ANQGSEA. Through a sample-barcoded 5' primer and a J-beta primer mix, a second PCR was run for about 6 to 11 cycles. MiXCR was run by TCRdb on the 5' RACE reads, yielding one entry per CDR3 protein. The data show approximately 1.5 million distinct CDR3 sequences, roughly two fifths seen once. The study drew donors from healthy Caucasian individuals in Russia aged roughly 6 to 95. Of note for this clonotype: Its antigen is as yet unknown.

The chain has TRBV29-1 and TRBJ1-2; the D gene is possibly TRBD1 (5 bases). This receptor was obtained from a woman aged 18-29 years in good health. The sequenced sample was blood. This CDR3 reads CSVTQGEGGYTF. The CDR3 DNA is TGCAGCGTGACTCAGGGTGAGGGAGGCTACACCTTC.